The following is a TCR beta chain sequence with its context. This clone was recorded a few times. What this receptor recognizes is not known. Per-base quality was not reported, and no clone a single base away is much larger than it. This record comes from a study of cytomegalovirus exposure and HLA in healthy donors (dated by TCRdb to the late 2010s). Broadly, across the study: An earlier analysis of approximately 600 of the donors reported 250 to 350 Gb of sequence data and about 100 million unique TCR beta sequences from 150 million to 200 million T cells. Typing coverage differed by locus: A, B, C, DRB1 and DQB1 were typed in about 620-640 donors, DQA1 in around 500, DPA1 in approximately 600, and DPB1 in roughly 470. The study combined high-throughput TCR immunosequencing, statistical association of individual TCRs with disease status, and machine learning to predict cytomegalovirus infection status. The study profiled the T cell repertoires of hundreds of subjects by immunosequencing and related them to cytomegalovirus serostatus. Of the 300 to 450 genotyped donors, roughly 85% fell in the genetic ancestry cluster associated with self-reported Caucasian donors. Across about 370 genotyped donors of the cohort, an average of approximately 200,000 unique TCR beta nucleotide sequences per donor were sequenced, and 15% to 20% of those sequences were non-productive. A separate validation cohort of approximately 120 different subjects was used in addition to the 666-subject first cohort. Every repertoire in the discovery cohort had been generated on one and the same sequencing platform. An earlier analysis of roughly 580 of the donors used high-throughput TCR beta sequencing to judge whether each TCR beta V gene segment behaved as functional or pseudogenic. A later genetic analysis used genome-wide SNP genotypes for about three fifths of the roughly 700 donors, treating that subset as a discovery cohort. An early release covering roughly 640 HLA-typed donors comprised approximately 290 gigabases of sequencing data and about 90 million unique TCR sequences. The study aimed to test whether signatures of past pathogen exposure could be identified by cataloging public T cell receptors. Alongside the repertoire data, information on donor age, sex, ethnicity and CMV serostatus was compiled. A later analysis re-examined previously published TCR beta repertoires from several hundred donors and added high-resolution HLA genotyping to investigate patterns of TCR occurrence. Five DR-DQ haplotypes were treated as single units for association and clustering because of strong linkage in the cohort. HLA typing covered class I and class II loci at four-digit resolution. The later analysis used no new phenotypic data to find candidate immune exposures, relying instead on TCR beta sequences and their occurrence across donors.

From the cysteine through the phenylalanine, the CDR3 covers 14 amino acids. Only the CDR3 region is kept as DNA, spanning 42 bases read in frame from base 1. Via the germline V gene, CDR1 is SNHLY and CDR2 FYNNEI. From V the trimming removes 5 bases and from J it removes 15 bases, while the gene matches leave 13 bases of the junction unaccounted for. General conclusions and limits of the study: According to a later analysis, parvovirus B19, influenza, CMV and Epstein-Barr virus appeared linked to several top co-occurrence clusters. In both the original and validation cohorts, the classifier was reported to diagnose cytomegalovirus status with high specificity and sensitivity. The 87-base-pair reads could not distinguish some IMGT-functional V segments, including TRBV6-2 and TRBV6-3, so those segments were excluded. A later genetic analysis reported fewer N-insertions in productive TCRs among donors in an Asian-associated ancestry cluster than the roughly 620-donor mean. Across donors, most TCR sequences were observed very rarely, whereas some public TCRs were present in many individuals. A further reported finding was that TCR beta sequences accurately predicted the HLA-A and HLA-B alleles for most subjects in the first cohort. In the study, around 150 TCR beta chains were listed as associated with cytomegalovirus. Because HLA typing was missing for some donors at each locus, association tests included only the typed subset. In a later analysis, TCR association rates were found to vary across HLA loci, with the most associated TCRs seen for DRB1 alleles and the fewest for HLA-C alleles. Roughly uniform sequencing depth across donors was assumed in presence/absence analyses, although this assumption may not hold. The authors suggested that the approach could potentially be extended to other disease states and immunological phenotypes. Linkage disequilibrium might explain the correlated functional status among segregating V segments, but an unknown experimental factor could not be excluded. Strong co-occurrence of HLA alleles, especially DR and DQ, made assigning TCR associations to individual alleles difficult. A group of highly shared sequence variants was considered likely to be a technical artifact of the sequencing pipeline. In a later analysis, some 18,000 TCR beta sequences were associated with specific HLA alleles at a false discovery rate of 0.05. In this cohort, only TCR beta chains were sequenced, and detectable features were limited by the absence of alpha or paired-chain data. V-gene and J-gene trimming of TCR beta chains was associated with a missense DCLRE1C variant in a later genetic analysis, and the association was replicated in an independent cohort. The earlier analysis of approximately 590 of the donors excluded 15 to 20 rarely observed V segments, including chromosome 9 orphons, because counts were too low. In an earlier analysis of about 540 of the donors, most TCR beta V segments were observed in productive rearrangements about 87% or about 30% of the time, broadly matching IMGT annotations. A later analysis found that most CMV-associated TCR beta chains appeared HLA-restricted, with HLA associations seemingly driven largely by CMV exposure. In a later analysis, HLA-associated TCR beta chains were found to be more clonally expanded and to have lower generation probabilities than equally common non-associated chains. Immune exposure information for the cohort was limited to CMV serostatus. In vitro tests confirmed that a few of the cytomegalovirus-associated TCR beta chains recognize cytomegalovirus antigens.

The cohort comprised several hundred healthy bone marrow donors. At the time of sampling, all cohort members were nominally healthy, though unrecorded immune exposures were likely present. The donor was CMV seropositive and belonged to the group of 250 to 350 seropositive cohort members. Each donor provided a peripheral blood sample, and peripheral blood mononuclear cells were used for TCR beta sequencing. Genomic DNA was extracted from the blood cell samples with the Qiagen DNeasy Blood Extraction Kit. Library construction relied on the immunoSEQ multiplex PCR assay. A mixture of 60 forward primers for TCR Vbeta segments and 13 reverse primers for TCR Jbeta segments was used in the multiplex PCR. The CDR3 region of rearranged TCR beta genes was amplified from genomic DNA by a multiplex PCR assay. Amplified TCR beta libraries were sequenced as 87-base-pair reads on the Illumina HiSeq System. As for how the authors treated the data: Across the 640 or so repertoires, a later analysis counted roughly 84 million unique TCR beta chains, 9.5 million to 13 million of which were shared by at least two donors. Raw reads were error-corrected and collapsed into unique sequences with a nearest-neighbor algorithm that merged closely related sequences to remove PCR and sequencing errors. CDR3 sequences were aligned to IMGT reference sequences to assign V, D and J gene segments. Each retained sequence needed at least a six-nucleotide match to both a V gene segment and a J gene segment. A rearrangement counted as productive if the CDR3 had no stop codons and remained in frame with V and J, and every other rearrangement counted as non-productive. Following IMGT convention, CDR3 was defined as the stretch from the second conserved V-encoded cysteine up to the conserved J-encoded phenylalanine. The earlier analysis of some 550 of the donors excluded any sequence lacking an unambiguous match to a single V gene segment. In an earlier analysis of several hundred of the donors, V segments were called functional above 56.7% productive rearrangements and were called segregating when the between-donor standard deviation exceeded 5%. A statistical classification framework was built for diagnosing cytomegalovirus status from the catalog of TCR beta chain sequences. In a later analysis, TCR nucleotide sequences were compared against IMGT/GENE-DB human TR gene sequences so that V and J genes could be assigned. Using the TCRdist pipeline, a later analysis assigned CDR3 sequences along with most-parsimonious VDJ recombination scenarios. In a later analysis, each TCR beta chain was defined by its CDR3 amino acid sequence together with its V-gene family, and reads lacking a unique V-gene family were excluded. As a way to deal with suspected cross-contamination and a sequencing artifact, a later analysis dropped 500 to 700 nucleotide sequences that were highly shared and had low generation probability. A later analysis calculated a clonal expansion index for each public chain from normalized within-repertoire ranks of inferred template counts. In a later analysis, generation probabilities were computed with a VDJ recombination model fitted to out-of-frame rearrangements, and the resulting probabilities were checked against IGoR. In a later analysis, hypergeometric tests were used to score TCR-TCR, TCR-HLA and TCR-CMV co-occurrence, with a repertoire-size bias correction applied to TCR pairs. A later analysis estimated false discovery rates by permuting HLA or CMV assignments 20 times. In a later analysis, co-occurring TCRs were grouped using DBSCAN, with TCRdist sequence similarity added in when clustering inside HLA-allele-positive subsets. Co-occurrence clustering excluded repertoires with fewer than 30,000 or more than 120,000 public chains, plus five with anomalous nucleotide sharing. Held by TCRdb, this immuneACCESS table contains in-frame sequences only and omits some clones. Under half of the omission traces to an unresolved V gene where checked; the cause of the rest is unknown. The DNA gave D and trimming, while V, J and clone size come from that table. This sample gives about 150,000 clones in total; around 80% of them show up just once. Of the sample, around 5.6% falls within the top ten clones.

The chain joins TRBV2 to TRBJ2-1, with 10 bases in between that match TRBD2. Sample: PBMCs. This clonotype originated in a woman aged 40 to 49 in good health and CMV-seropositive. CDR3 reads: CASSREREGLSGFF. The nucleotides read TGTGCCAGCAGTCGTGAGCGGGAGGGCTTGTCGGGGTTCTTC.